Shown below are 24 T cell receptor beta chains from a single sample sequenced in a study of blood T cell repertoires in COVID-19. The table came from immunoSEQ multiplex PCR; TCRdb's copy has only in-frame clones and leaves some out. The sample consists of around 290,000 clones, about 89% of them appearing once. The sample consisted of peripheral blood. These receptor sequences come from a woman aged 45-65 years who had recovered from COVID-19.

The gene calls are TRBV6-1 and TRBJ1-1; D is unresolved. Germline lookup yields CDR1 MNHNS and CDR2 SASEGT. V was trimmed by 2 bases and J by 1 base, leaving 11 bases between them. The CDR3 is made up of 15 amino acids. This chain's CDR3 is CASSEIANSNTEAFF. Written as DNA, the CDR3 is TGTGCCAGCAGTGAAATCGCAAACTCGAACACTGAAGCTTTCTTT.

The chain couples TRBV4-3 to TRBJ2-7; D may be TRBD1 (6 bases). Germline lookup yields CDR1 LGHNA and CDR2 YSLEER. The CDR3 loop spans 17 amino acids. Trimming removed 0 bases from V and 1 base from J, with 16 bases in between. CDR3 region: CASSQELGQGPSYEQYF. DNA for the CDR3: TGCGCCAGCAGCCAAGAATTGGGGCAGGGGCCTTCCTACGAGCAGTACTTC.

This clone was recorded once. The chain couples TRBV6-5 to TRBJ2-2; no clear D. This CDR3 has 14 residues. Germline CDR1 MNHEY, CDR2 SVGAGI. With 8 bases removed from V and 6 bases from J, the gap between germline ends came to 16 bases. This chain's CDR3 is CASRSTSSPGELFF. The CDR3 nucleotides read TGTGCCAGCCGTTCAACTTCATCCCCCGGGGAGCTGTTTTTT.

The rearrangement uses TRBV3-1 (or the pseudogene TRBV3-2) and TRBJ1-2; 8 nucleotides line up with TRBD1. Germline V gene sequence: CDR1 LGHDT, CDR2 YNNKEL (reference sequence). The CDR3 covers 16 residues. V was pared by 1 base and J by 1 base, with 5 bases of the junction left unmatched. The CDR3 bases are TGTGCCAGCAGCCAAGGGTCAGGGGGCCGTAACTATGGCTACACCTTC. It yields the protein CASSQGSGGRNYGYTF.

The rearrangement joins TRBV13 to TRBJ1-1, with TRBD1 as a possible D gene (6 bases). Trimming left V 1 base short and J 0 bases short, with 12 bases between. This CDR3 is built from 16 residues. Germline CDR1 reads PRHDT; CDR2 reads FYEKMQ (reference sequence). CDR3 nucleotides: TGTGCCAGCAGCTTAGCTACAGGGTTTCTGAACACTGAAGCTTTCTTT. This encodes CASSLATGFLNTEAFF.

The rearrangement uses TRBV28 and TRBJ1-5; weak D call: TRBD1 (5 bases). Trimming took 7 bases from V and 7 from J, leaving 14 bases between them. CDR3 size: 13 residues. Germline V gives CDR1 MDHEN, CDR2 SYDVKM. CDR3 DNA: TGTGCCAGCAATGGGGCAGGGTGGCAGCCCCAGCATTTT. The encoded protein is CASNGAGWQPQHF.

The CDR3 DNA reads as TGCGCCAGCAGCCAAGATATTTGGGGGGAGGTTGAAAAACTGTTTTTT. Its translation: CASSQDIWGEVEKLFF. The chain links TRBV4-3 to TRBJ1-4; a weak D match, TRBD1 (5 bases). V was shortened by 0 bases and J by 7 bases, with 15 bases between the two germline ends. CDR1 LGHNA and CDR2 YSLEER come from the germline V gene. The CDR3 spans 16 residues.

The rearrangement uses TRBV28 and TRBJ1-2; TRBD1 agrees at 9 bases. The CDR3 runs to 16 residues. V shed 6 bases and J 1 base; nucleotides not matched to a gene: 9. Per the germline V gene, CDR1 is MDHEN and CDR2 is SYDVKM. The CDR3 region has the DNA TGTGCCAGCAGCCTCGACAGGGGGGGTTTTAACTATGGCTACACCTTC. Protein: CASSLDRGGFNYGYTF.

This chain connects TRBV29-1 to TRBJ1-1, with a weak D call TRBD1 (6 bases). V was shortened by 6 bases and J by 4 bases, with 27 bases between the two germline ends. The CDR3 runs 17 residues. Germline-derived CDR1 and CDR2 are SQVTM and ANQGSEA. In nucleotides, the CDR3 is TGCAGCGTCGTGTTTAAACCCTCTAAAGGGGGGGTCACTGAAGCTTTCTTT. Amino acids: CSVVFKPSKGGVTEAFF.

V and J are TRBV2 and TRBJ1-5, with D tentatively TRBD1 (6 bases). Germline lookup yields CDR1 SNHLY and CDR2 FYNNEI. Trimming stripped 6 bases from V and 0 bases from J, with 9 bases between. CDR3 length: 14 amino acids. The CDR3: CASRDSDSNQPQHF. CDR3 bases: TGTGCCAGCAGGGACAGCGATAGCAATCAGCCCCAGCATTTT. The full variable domain, its missing parts supplied by reference TRBV2 and TRBJ1-5, is EPEVTQTPSHQVTQMGQEVILRCVPISNHLYFYWYRQILGQKVEFLVSFYNNEISEKSEIFDDQFSVERPDGSNFTLKIRSTKLEDSAMYFCASRDSDSNQPQHFGDGTRLSIL.

The J gene is TRBJ1-1, the V gene TRBV7-9; TRBD1 is a possible D gene (6 bases). The CDR3 consists of 15 residues. V was trimmed by 7 bases and J by 1 base, leaving 16 bases between them. Germline V CDR1 and CDR2: SEHNR, FQNEAQ (reference sequence). The CDR3 region is CASTYRGGGNTEAFF. The CDR3 DNA reads as TGTGCCAGCACCTACCGGGGAGGGGGGAACACTGAAGCTTTCTTT.

The V call is TRBV2, the J call TRBJ1-4, with 7 bases lining up with TRBD1. Trimming at V came to 4 bases and at J to 5 bases, leaving 4 bases not matched to a gene. The CDR3 is 14 amino acids. CDR1 and CDR2 (germline): SNHLY, FYNNEI. The CDR3 loop is CASSVEGANEKLFF. CDR3 in DNA: TGTGCCAGCAGTGTCGAGGGGGCGAATGAAAAACTGTTTTTT.

V gene TRBV19 combines with J gene TRBJ2-2; 10 bases fit TRBD2. The trim removed 6 bases at V and 2 bases at J, leaving 9 bases unmatched. The CDR3 spans 17 residues. Germline-derived CDR1 and CDR2 are LNHDA and SQIVND (reference sequence). This chain's CDR3 is CASRPLSSGGNTGELFF. For the CDR3, the DNA is TGTGCCAGTAGACCCCTTTCTAGCGGGGGAAACACCGGGGAGCTGTTTTTT. Filled out from reference TRBV19 and TRBJ2-2, the complete variable domain reads DGGITQSPKYLFRKEGQNVTLSCEQNLNHDAMYWYRQDPGQGLRLIYYSQIVNDFQKGDIAEGYSVSREKKESFPLTVTSAQKNPTAFYLCASRPLSSGGNTGELFFGEGSRLTVL.

This chain links TRBV3-1 (or the pseudogene TRBV3-2) with TRBJ2-1; TRBD2 matches 10 bases. After removal of 0 bases from V and 7 bases from J, the junction contained 3 bases not matched to a gene. Germline loops: CDR1 LGHDT, CDR2 YNNKEL (reference sequence). This CDR3 is built from 15 residues. The CDR3 is CASSQDTSGINEQFF. CDR3 nucleotides: TGTGCCAGCAGCCAAGATACTAGCGGGATAAATGAGCAGTTCTTC.

The rearrangement uses TRBV12-3 or TRBV12-4 and TRBJ1-3, with unresolved D. Trimming removed 6 bases at V and 4 bases at J, with 10 bases between. The CDR3 spans 13 residues. The CDR3 nucleotides read TGTGCCAGCAGCCTATTGACAGGAAACACCATATATTTT. This encodes CASSLLTGNTIYF.

The rearrangement links TRBV18 to TRBJ1-6, with 7 bases aligning to TRBD1. This CDR3 has 14 amino acids. V shed 8 bases and J 7 bases; nucleotides not matched to a gene: 8. Germline assignment: CDR1 KGHSH and CDR2 LQKENI. CDR3 sequence: CASRTGEINSPLHF. In DNA form, the CDR3 reads TGTGCCAGCCGAACAGGGGAAATAAATTCACCCCTCCACTTT.

The chain links TRBV30 to TRBJ1-5, with D possibly matching TRBD1 (5 bases). This CDR3 has 16 amino acids. Germline lookup yields CDR1 GTSNPN and CDR2 SVGIG (reference sequence). Trimming took off 0 bases at V and 0 bases at J, with 12 bases between the two ends. CDR3 residues: CAWSVLPGVSNQPQHF. DNA of the CDR3: TGTGCCTGGAGTGTTCTCCCGGGGGTTAGCAATCAGCCCCAGCATTTT.

This chain links TRBV9 with TRBJ1-2; D may be TRBD1 (6 bases). CDR1 is SGDLS and CDR2 is YYNGEE in the germline V gene. The CDR3 is made up of 15 amino acids. Between the trimmed V and J ends, which lost 0 bases and 4 bases, there was a span of 13 bases. The CDR3 sequence: CASSVGGGRGYGYTF. CDR3 in DNA: TGTGCCAGCAGCGTAGGAGGAGGCAGGGGCTATGGCTACACCTTC.

The chain links TRBV27 to TRBJ1-4; no clear D gene. This CDR3 region has 19 residues. Germline V gene lookup returns CDR1 MNHEY and CDR2 SMNVEV (reference sequence). The ends were cut back, 7 bases at V and 0 bases at J, with 24 bases in the middle. The DNA for the CDR3 is TGTGCCAGCACGGGTGTCAGATCCCCCCTGCGGGCAACTAATGAAAAACTGTTTTTT. Translating it yields CASTGVRSPLRATNEKLFF.

This clone was counted only a few times. J is TRBJ2-6 and V is TRBV30, with D perhaps matching TRBD1 (6 bases). CDR3 size: 14 residues. Trimming pared 5 bases from V and 4 bases from J, leaving 12 bases between. Germline V CDR1 and CDR2: GTSNPN, SVGIG (reference sequence). The CDR3 sequence: CAWATGTGANVLTF. CDR3 in DNA: TGTGCCTGGGCAACAGGGACCGGGGCCAACGTCCTGACTTTC.

The V gene is TRBV7-2, the J gene TRBJ2-3; perhaps TRBD1 as D (6 bases). This CDR3 has 13 residues. Germline V gene lookup returns CDR1 SGHTA and CDR2 FQGNSA. Trimming stripped 6 bases from V and 3 bases from J, with 10 bases between. CDR3 DNA sequence: TGTGCCAGCAGAAGGGACATAACAGATACGCAGTATTTT. Amino acids: CASRRDITDTQYF.

V is TRBV7-6 and J is TRBJ1-5; no clear D gene. Germline V gene data show CDR1 as SGHVS and CDR2 as FNYEAQ. The CDR3 extends over 12 amino acids. V lost 1 base, J lost 13 bases, and 11 bases lay in between. In DNA, the CDR3 is TGTGCCAGCAGCTTAGAGGCCGGAGTGCAGCATTTT. Protein product: CASSLEAGVQHF.

DNA for the CDR3: TGTGCCAGCAGCTTACTAGACGAGCAGTACTTC. It is translated as CASSLLDEQYF. The V and J genes are TRBV7-9 and TRBJ2-7; D not certain. This CDR3 is 11 amino acids long. Trimming cost V 2 bases and J 5 bases, with 4 bases left between them. Per germline, CDR1 SEHNR and CDR2 FQNEAQ (reference sequence). The variable domain in full, completed from reference TRBV7-9 and TRBJ2-7, reads DTGVSQNPRHKITKRGQNVTFRCDPISEHNRLYWYRQTLGQGPEFLTYFQNEAQLEKSRLLSDRFSAERPKGSFSTLEIQRTEQGDSAMYLCASSLLDEQYFGPGTRLTVT.

This clone was recorded once. In nucleotides, the CDR3 is TGTGCCACCCGAGGACAGGGCTACGAGCAGTACTTC. It translates to CATRGQGYEQYF. The V gene is TRBV15, the J gene TRBJ2-7; TRBD1 aligns across 8 bases. The V segment lost 8 bases and the J segment 3 bases; nucleotides outside the gene matches: 3. The CDR3 is made up of 12 amino acids. The germline V gene has CDR1 LNHNV and CDR2 YYDKDF (reference sequence). The whole variable domain, filled in from reference TRBV15 and TRBJ2-7, reads DAMVIQNPRYQVTQFGKPVTLSCSQTLNHNVMYWYQQKSSQAPKLLFHYYDKDFNNEADTPDNFQSRRPNTSFCFLDIRSPGLGDTAMYLCATRGQGYEQYFGPGTRLTVT.